These T cell receptor beta chains were read from a single sample in a study of tumor-infiltrating lymphocytes in localized non-small cell lung cancer. Measured with immunoSEQ multiplex PCR; TCRdb has only the in-frame clones, and not every one. The data hold 9,500 to 11,000 clones, with approximately 76% observed a single time. Specimen: uninvolved lung tissue not adjacent to the tumor. These receptors all come from a human donor with non-small cell lung cancer. The CDR3 runs from the conserved cysteine through the conserved F or W. Fields, in order: clone size, V gene, D gene, J gene, CDR3 protein, CDR3 DNA. D genes are given only for firm matches. Some rows have no size entry. The others give once, few or many, or a class for an expanded clone.

>NA|TRBV7-6|NA|TRBJ1-1
CASSLAPDSHEAFF
TGTGCCAGCAGCTTAGCGCCGGACAGCCATGAAGCTTTCTTT
>NA|TRBV5-1|NA|TRBJ2-7
CASSWGPEGSYEQYF
TGCGCCAGCAGCTGGGGACCAGAAGGCTCCTACGAGCAGTACTTC
>NA|TRBV2|TRBD1|TRBJ2-7
CASSGTGVAYEQYF
TGTGCCAGCAGTGGGACAGGGGTAGCCTACGAGCAGTACTTC
>NA|TRBV5-1|TRBD2|TRBJ2-7
CASSFGTSGVKWGEQYF
TGCGCCAGCAGCTTCGGGACTAGCGGGGTAAAGTGGGGCGAGCAGTACTTC
>NA|TRBV9|TRBD1|TRBJ2-3
CASSVTPGTGVLVTDTQYF
TGTGCCAGCAGCGTAACCCCGGGGACAGGGGTTTTAGTTACAGATACGCAGTATTTT
>NA|TRBV4-1|NA|TRBJ1-5
CASSQHTSNQPQHF
TGCGCCAGCAGCCAACACACTAGCAATCAGCCCCAGCATTTT
>NA|TRBV5-8|NA|TRBJ2-2
CASSSAGRGTGELFF
TGTGCCAGCAGTTCGGCGGGCCGAGGAACCGGGGAGCTGTTTTTT
>few|TRBV10-1|NA|TRBJ1-5
CASSDGRGQPQHF
TGCGCCAGCAGTGACGGCAGGGGTCAGCCCCAGCATTTT
>NA|TRBV9|TRBD1|TRBJ2-3
CASSTTGGEKDTQYF
TGTGCCAGCAGCACTACAGGGGGCGAGAAAGATACGCAGTATTTT
>NA|TRBV28|NA|TRBJ1-5
CASSRDSYNQPQHF
TGTGCCAGCAGCCGAGACAGCTACAATCAGCCCCAGCATTTT
>NA|TRBV5-1|NA|TRBJ2-3
CASSLIWGRPDTQYF
TGCGCCAGCAGCCTGATATGGGGGAGGCCAGATACGCAGTATTTT
>NA|TRBV7-2|TRBD1|TRBJ2-7
CASSSNRDRSYEQYF
TGTGCCAGCAGCTCGAACCGGGACAGATCCTACGAGCAGTACTTC
>NA|TRBV6-5|NA|TRBJ1-6
CASSRLGSPLHF
TGTGCCAGCAGCCGCCTTGGATCACCCCTCCACTTT
>once|TRBV25-1|TRBD2|TRBJ2-3
CASSEGTSASPQYF
TGTGCCAGCAGTGAAGGGACTAGCGCGTCTCCGCAGTATTTT
>NA|TRBV6-5|TRBD2|TRBJ2-1
CASRKSGGALNEQFF
TGTGCCAGCAGGAAAAGCGGGGGGGCCTTAAATGAGCAGTTCTTC
>NA|TRBV6-5|NA|TRBJ2-7
CASSYSPGNYEQYF
TGTGCCAGCAGTTACTCCCCGGGGAACTACGAGCAGTACTTC
>NA|TRBV6-5|NA|TRBJ2-3
CASSYKTSTDTQYF
TGTGCCAGCAGTTACAAGACTAGCACAGATACGCAGTATTTT
>once|TRBV4-3|NA|TRBJ1-5
CASSQGLDAGQPQHF
TGCGCCAGCAGCCAAGGGTTGGACGCCGGTCAGCCCCAGCATTTT
>once|TRBV28|TRBD1|TRBJ1-5
CASSATGRVFGNQPQHF
TGTGCCAGCAGTGCGACAGGGAGGGTCTTCGGGAATCAGCCCCAGCATTTT
>once|TRBV14|TRBD1|TRBJ1-1
CASSQGTGHLDAFF
TGTGCCAGCAGCCAAGGGACAGGCCACCTTGACGCTTTCTTT
>NA|TRBV5-1|NA|TRBJ1-2
CASNPDGSIYGYTF
TGCGCCAGCAACCCCGACGGGAGCATCTATGGCTACACCTTC
>NA|TRBV30|TRBD2|TRBJ2-6
CAWSVLAGVGANVLTF
TGTGCCTGGAGTGTCTTAGCGGGAGTTGGGGCCAACGTCCTGACTTTC
>NA|TRBV10-3|NA|TRBJ2-5
CAIGALQETQYF
TGTGCCATCGGCGCGTTACAAGAGACCCAGTACTTC
>NA|TRBV19|TRBD2|TRBJ2-7
CASSRYQVLAGVNEQYF
TGTGCCAGTAGTCGATACCAGGTGCTAGCGGGAGTCAACGAGCAGTACTTC
>NA|TRBV6-1|NA|TRBJ1-5
CASSETDGGNQPQHF
TGTGCCAGCAGTGAGACGGACGGTGGCAATCAGCCCCAGCATTTT
>NA|TRBV5-4|NA|TRBJ2-6
CASSAVSGANVLTF
TGTGCCAGCAGCGCTGTCTCTGGGGCCAACGTCCTGACTTTC
>once|TRBV7-9|TRBD1|TRBJ1-2
CASSQGGQGKNYGYTF
TGCGCCAGCAGCCAGGGGGGACAGGGGAAAAACTATGGCTACACCTTC
>once|TRBV6-1|NA|TRBJ1-3
CASTSGGGTGNTIYF
TGTGCCAGCACCTCCGGAGGGGGAACCGGAAACACCATATATTTT
>NA|TRBV7-9|NA|TRBJ1-5
CASSSDGLSNQPQHF
TGTGCCAGCAGCTCCGACGGGCTTAGCAATCAGCCCCAGCATTTT
>NA|TRBV28|NA|TRBJ1-2
CASSLSGGFNYGYTF
TGTGCCAGCAGTTTATCAGGAGGATTTAACTATGGCTACACCTTC
>NA|TRBV9|TRBD1|TRBJ1-6
CASSVTTGVGNSPLHF
TGTGCCAGCAGCGTAACCACAGGGGTTGGTAATTCACCCCTCCACTTT
>NA|TRBV9|NA|TRBJ2-1
CASSVVGSGSYNEQFF
TGTGCCAGCAGCGTAGTCGGTAGTGGGTCCTACAATGAGCAGTTCTTC
>NA|TRBV29-1|NA|TRBJ2-3
CSVGTDLQDTQYF
TGCAGCGTTGGGACGGACCTTCAAGATACGCAGTATTTT
>NA|TRBV7-9|TRBD1|TRBJ1-2
CASSIVRGRKDYGYTF
TGTGCCAGCAGCATTGTAAGGGGGCGGAAAGACTATGGCTACACCTTC
>NA|TRBV30|TRBD1|TRBJ2-5
CAWKFGTGARQYF
TGTGCCTGGAAGTTTGGGACAGGGGCCAGACAGTACTTC
>NA|TRBV9|TRBD2|TRBJ2-5
CASSVGPSGVQETQYF
TGTGCCAGCAGCGTAGGGCCTAGCGGGGTGCAAGAGACCCAGTACTTC
>NA|TRBV28|NA|TRBJ1-3
CASSTTLNTIYF
TGTGCCAGCAGTACTACACTGAACACCATATATTTT
>NA|TRBV6-6|NA|TRBJ1-1
CASGKSNTEAFF
TGTGCCAGCGGCAAGAGTAACACTGAAGCTTTCTTT
>NA|TRBV29-1|NA|TRBJ2-6
CSVSGSGANVLTF
TGCAGCGTTTCAGGGAGTGGGGCCAACGTCCTGACTTTC
>NA|TRBV12-5|NA|TRBJ1-6
CASGLRGINSPLHF
TGTGCTAGTGGTTTAAGGGGGATCAATTCACCCCTCCACTTT
>NA|TRBV5-6|NA|TRBJ1-2
CASSLPGGGYTF
TGTGCCAGCAGCTTGCCTGGGGGGGGCTACACCTTC
>NA|TRBV6-6|NA|TRBJ1-3
CASSLGDTGGNTIYF
TGTGCCAGCAGTCTCGGAGACACTGGTGGAAACACCATATATTTT
>NA|TRBV19|TRBD2|TRBJ2-7
CASSPFRGGAYEQYF
TGTGCCAGTAGTCCTTTCCGGGGGGGCGCCTACGAGCAGTACTTC
>NA|TRBV5-1|TRBD1|TRBJ1-1
CASSLASGQGTEAFF
TGCGCCAGCAGCTTGGCGTCCGGACAGGGCACTGAAGCTTTCTTT
>NA|TRBV19|TRBD1|TRBJ2-5
CASSIVGGSQETQYF
TGTGCCAGTAGTATAGTAGGGGGCAGCCAAGAGACCCAGTACTTC
>medium-sized|TRBV11-2|NA|TRBJ1-2
CASSLDGSYGYTF
TGTGCCAGCAGCTTAGATGGGAGTTATGGCTACACCTTC
>NA|TRBV2|NA|TRBJ1-1
CASSAVGSGAFF
TGTGCCAGCAGTGCAGTAGGATCGGGAGCTTTCTTT
>NA|TRBV9|TRBD1|TRBJ2-6
CASSAPLSRRQGGNVLTF
TGTGCCAGCAGCGCACCCTTAAGCAGGAGACAGGGGGGCAACGTCCTGACTTTC
>NA|TRBV28|NA|TRBJ1-2
CASRRTAVLGYTF
TGTGCCAGCAGACGGACAGCCGTCCTTGGCTACACCTTC
>NA|TRBV9|NA|TRBJ2-2
CASSVVRVGVRVLRTGELFF
TGTGCCAGCAGCGTAGTTCGGGTGGGAGTCAGGGTATTGAGAACCGGGGAGCTGTTTTTT
>few|TRBV5-6|NA|TRBJ1-2
CASSFSTNNYGYTF
TGTGCCAGCAGCTTTTCGACAAATAACTATGGCTACACCTTC
>NA|TRBV11-2|TRBD1|TRBJ1-1
CASSPRGRTEAFF
TGTGCCAGCAGCCCCAGGGGGCGCACTGAAGCTTTCTTT
>NA|TRBV28|NA|TRBJ1-5
CASSPIVFGIDQPQHF
TGTGCCAGCAGTCCAATCGTCTTCGGGATTGATCAGCCCCAGCATTTT
>few|TRBV9|NA|TRBJ2-2
CASSVGPRPAGELFF
TGTGCCAGCAGCGTAGGGCCGAGGCCGGCCGGGGAGCTGTTTTTT
>few|TRBV5-6|NA|TRBJ2-7
CASFGSSYEQYF
TGTGCCAGTTTCGGGAGCTCCTACGAGCAGTACTTC
>few|TRBV5-1|NA|TRBJ2-7
CASSLEGGSYEQYF
TGCGCCAGCAGCTTGGAAGGGGGCTCCTACGAGCAGTACTTC
>NA|TRBV4-1|NA|TRBJ2-2
CASSHNPPSENTGELFF
TGCGCCAGCAGCCATAATCCCCCTAGCGAGAACACCGGGGAGCTGTTTTTT
>few|TRBV27|TRBD1|TRBJ2-7
CASSLYSPDRSEQYF
TGTGCCAGCAGTTTATACTCCCCGGACAGGTCCGAGCAGTACTTC
>once|TRBV6-5|NA|TRBJ1-1
CASSYSRQVNTEAFF
TGTGCCAGCAGTTACTCGAGACAGGTGAACACTGAAGCTTTCTTT
>NA|TRBV10-2|TRBD2|TRBJ2-1
CASSERRGLVEHNNEQFF
TGCGCCAGCAGTGAAAGAAGGGGACTAGTGGAGCACAACAATGAGCAGTTCTTC